The clone carrying this T cell receptor beta chain has ten or more counts. Its specificity is unknown. This sample stems from a study of neurological immune-mediated disorders. Study-level points and caveats: HTLV-1-associated myelopathy had the most TCR clonal expansion, and multiple sclerosis had the least, less than healthy controls. TCR-beta repertoires seemed private in all groups, with no expanded CDR3 amino acid sequences shared.

In germline, CDR1 is MGHDK, CDR2 SYGVNS. The V gene end was trimmed by 4 bases and the J gene end by 8 bases; junction bases not matched to a gene: 11. The CDR3 runs to 15 residues. The authors made cDNA by 5'RACE with 10-nucleotide random UMIs. Each CDR3 protein is one row after TCRdb ran MiXCR on the 5' RACE reads. The data contain some 24,000 distinct CDR3 sequences, under 15% of them seen just once; the ten biggest clones take up roughly 16%. This clonotype was sampled from a woman aged 35 to 49 with HTLV-1-associated myelopathy (HAM/TSP). The rearrangement links TRBV25-1 to TRBJ1-2; 9 nucleotides line up with TRBD1. The sample taken for sequencing was PBMCs. The CDR3 DNA is TGTGCCAGCAGTGTAACAGGGGGCGATACTAACGGCTACACCTTC. It codes for CASSVTGGDTNGYTF.